This TCR beta chain emerged from a study of response to subunit inactivated influenza vaccine. TCRdb reprocessed the RT-PCR reads via MiXCR and lists one record per CDR3 protein. Here the sample spans 150,000 to 200,000 distinct CDR3 sequences, more than 10% being singletons. The V segment lost 5 bases and the J segment 6 bases; nucleotides outside the gene matches: 14. CDR3 length: 16 residues. Per the germline V gene, CDR1 is MNHEY and CDR2 is SMNVEV (reference sequence). These data were also reused for a study on T cells expressing NK-cell markers. That paper adds: A 5'RACE template switching approach incorporating UMIs was used to make TCR beta cDNA. Seropositivity for HCMV was found in most of the eight sequenced donors, with one seronegative.

The chain is built from TRBV27 and TRBJ2-3; 7 bases fit TRBD2. The sequence was collected from a man aged 50 to 59 who received an inactivated influenza vaccine. Sequenced material: CD8+ T cells sorted from PBMCs, taken approximately 13 days after vaccination. The CDR3 DNA follows: TGTGCCAGCAGTAAATGGGGAGGGGTCACAGTGGATACGCAGTATTTT. It specifies CASSKWGGVTVDTQYF.